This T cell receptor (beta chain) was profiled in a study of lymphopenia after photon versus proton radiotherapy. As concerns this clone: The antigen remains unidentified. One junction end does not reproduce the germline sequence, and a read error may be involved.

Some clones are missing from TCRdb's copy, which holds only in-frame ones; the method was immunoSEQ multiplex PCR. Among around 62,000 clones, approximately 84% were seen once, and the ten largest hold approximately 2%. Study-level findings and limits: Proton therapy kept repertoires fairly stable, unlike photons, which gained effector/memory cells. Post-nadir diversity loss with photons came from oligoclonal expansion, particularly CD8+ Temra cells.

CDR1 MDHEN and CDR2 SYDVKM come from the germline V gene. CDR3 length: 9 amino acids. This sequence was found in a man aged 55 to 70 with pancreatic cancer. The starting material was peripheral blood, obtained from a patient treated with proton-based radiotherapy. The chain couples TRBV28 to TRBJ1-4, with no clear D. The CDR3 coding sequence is TGCGCTAGCGGGGAAAAACTGTTTTTT. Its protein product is CASGEKLFF.